This T cell receptor (beta chain) was sequenced for a study of shared clonotypes between healthy human individuals. Notes on the study in general: Of the naive CD4 clonotypes, roughly 5.5% were shared across several donors. What limited the represented genetic and exposure-history diversity was the small number of donors.

Repertoires were generated with immunoSEQ multiplex PCR, while TCRdb's copy carries only in-frame clones and drops some. The sample has over a million clones, more than 75% seen once. Germline V gives CDR1 SGHNT, CDR2 YYREEE (reference sequence). V lost 4 bases, J lost 1 base, and 12 bases lay in between. The CDR3 is made up of 15 amino acids. HIV-negative, healthy adults without recent acute infections or vaccinations were the donors. This clone came up once. What it binds is not known. Sample: memory CD4+ T cells from PBMCs. Subset described: CD45RA-negative fraction. V is TRBV5-4 and J is TRBJ2-1; a weak D match, TRBD2 (5 bases). The TCR sequence derives from a man aged 18-30 years in good health. Some clones in this sample may be carry-over from other donors' samples. CDR3 in amino acids: CASSTATGSYNEQFF. CDR3 in DNA: TGTGCCAGCAGCACCGCCACGGGGTCCTACAATGAGCAGTTCTTC.